This is a list of T cell receptor beta chains from one sample in a study of vaccination and CD4 T cells after COVID-19. One entry per CDR3 protein, called by TCRdb with MiXCR from the PCR reads. The sample shows about 15,000 distinct CDR3 sequences, around 58% of them seen only once. For these TCRs, the target antigens are not known. Sequenced material: CD4+ T cells from blood, cultured in vitro. The receptors originated from a human donor who had recovered from COVID-19. The CDR3 runs from the conserved cysteine through the conserved F or W. The D gene is left open where the match is weak. Size is stated for part of the rows, as once, few or many counts, or as a class when the clone is expanded.

J gene: TRBJ2-2; CDR3 length: 13; D gene: NA; V gene: TRBV2; clone size: few; CDR3 DNA: TGTGCCAGCAGTGAAGGGCTATCCGGGGAGCTGTTTTTT; CDR3 protein: CASSEGLSGELFF
J gene: TRBJ1-5; CDR3 length: 13; D gene: NA; V gene: TRBV18; clone size: NA; CDR3 DNA: TGTGCCAGCTCACCCCCTGGGCGTCAGCCCCAGCATTTT; CDR3 protein: CASSPPGRQPQHF
J gene: TRBJ2-7; CDR3 length: 13; D gene: NA; V gene: TRBV20-1; clone size: NA; CDR3 DNA: TGCAGTGCTAGCCCCGGACTAAACTACGAGCAGTACTTC; CDR3 protein: CSASPGLNYEQYF
J gene: TRBJ2-5; CDR3 length: 13; D gene: TRBD1; V gene: TRBV30; clone size: NA; CDR3 DNA: TGTGCCTGGGCGACAGGGGGCTCGGAGACCCAGTACTTC; CDR3 protein: CAWATGGSETQYF
J gene: TRBJ2-2; CDR3 length: 14; D gene: NA; V gene: TRBV21-1; clone size: few; CDR3 DNA: TGTGCCAGCAGAAAATGGGAGAACACCGGGGAGCTGTTTTTT; CDR3 protein: CASRKWENTGELFF
J gene: TRBJ2-2; CDR3 length: 14; D gene: NA; V gene: TRBV27; clone size: NA; CDR3 DNA: TGTGCCAGCAGTTTATCTGGGGGTACCGGGGAGCTGTTTTTT; CDR3 protein: CASSLSGGTGELFF
J gene: TRBJ1-5; CDR3 length: 15; D gene: TRBD1; V gene: TRBV6-5; clone size: few; CDR3 DNA: TGTGCCAGCAGTTACTCGGGGACAGGAAATCAGCCCCAGCATTTT; CDR3 protein: CASSYSGTGNQPQHF
J gene: TRBJ2-5; CDR3 length: 14; D gene: NA; V gene: TRBV12-3/TRBV12-4; clone size: NA; CDR3 DNA: TGTGCCAGCCGATCCGGGGCCACCCAAGAGACCCAGTACTTC; CDR3 protein: CASRSGATQETQYF
J gene: TRBJ2-7; CDR3 length: 12; D gene: NA; V gene: TRBV10-3; clone size: few; CDR3 DNA: TGTGCCATCAGTGAGTCGGCCTACGAGCAGTACTTC; CDR3 protein: CAISESAYEQYF
J gene: TRBJ2-7; CDR3 length: 14; D gene: TRBD1; V gene: TRBV10-3; clone size: few; CDR3 DNA: TGTGCCATCAGTCAGGGGACAGGGGGCTACGAGCAGTACTTC; CDR3 protein: CAISQGTGGYEQYF